This TCR beta chain was sequenced in a study of Ad26.COV2.S vaccination and SARS-CoV-2 variants (dated by TCRdb to about 2021). About the full investigation: Donors in the vaccine arm were drawn from COV1001, a multicentre, randomized, double-blind, placebo-controlled phase I-IIa trial testing Ad26.COV2.S in healthy adults. TCRbeta repertoire sequencing was used to assess the specificity and breadth of SARS-CoV-2-reactive T cell receptors after Ad26.COV2.S vaccination. Trial participants were randomized into five groups of five, in which low-dose or high-dose Ad26.COV2.S was given once or twice, or placebo was given on both occasions. Ad26.COV2.S was administered intramuscularly at a dose of 5x10^10 or 1x10^11 viral particles, either as one shot or as two shots given 56 days apart. The TCR-sequenced set comprised about 30 samples: around 20 Ad26.COV2.S vaccine recipients, 5 placebo recipients and 8 SARS-CoV-2 convalescent individuals. Throughout the experiments and outcome assessment, investigators stayed blinded to trial group allocation.

The CDR3 runs 16 amino acids, cysteine and phenylalanine included. The retained sequence is limited to the CDR3, 48 bases, with the frame set at the first base. From V the trimming removes 0 bases and from J it removes 3 bases, while the gene matches leave 6 bases of the junction unaccounted for. CDR1 SGHDN and CDR2 FVKESK were looked up in the germline V gene. General findings and caveats noted by the study authors: Compared with placebo recipients, Ad26.COV2.S recipients showed higher spike-specific TCR breadth (P = 0.0014). According to the authors, total T cell responses may have been underestimated by the TCR breadth and depth analyses. The study was not powered for comparison of responses between vaccine doses or regimens. Substantial breadth of spike-specific CD8+ and CD4+ T cell responses was reported after vaccination. Comparable non-spike TCR breadth was observed between vaccine and placebo recipients, consistent with only spike being contained in the vaccine.

Note on this clone: The specificity of this receptor is unknown. Within one base of it there is no much larger clone, and no base qualities were kept.

The treatment or condition label here, explained by the study, means: roughly 19 received Ad26.COV2.S at low or high dose, single or two shots; about 5 received placebo; per-sample allocation not given. Repertoires of vaccine and placebo recipients were sequenced from samples taken on day 63 after the first injection. Between 29 July and 7 August 2020, Cohort 1b enrolled about 27 adults aged 18-55 years at one site in Boston, USA. Ad26.COV2.S consisted of a replication-incompetent adenovirus type 26 vector by which a prefusion-stabilized SARS-CoV-2 spike protein from the original Wuhan strain was expressed. The immunoSEQ Assay was used to sequence TCRbeta CDR3 regions. After extraction, genomic DNA underwent amplification by bias-controlled multiplex PCR, followed by high-throughput sequencing. Processing in the source paper ran as follows. To quantify the absolute abundance of every unique TCRbeta CDR3 region, sequences were collapsed and filtered. Usable DNA was measured by amplifying reference genes present in all nucleated cells, and TCRbeta template counts were normalized to that usable DNA to estimate T cell fraction. Repertoire TCRs were annotated as SARS-CoV-2-specific by exact matching of V gene, CDR3 amino acid sequence and J gene to a known reactive TCR set. The reference SARS-CoV-2 TCR set was derived from MIRA and filtered for enrichment in COVID-19-positive ImmuneCODE repertoires, a step that removed public or cross-reactive TCRs. Using the MIRA antigens, annotated TCRs were further analysed by specific ORF or by position within an ORF. Breadth was defined as the number of annotated unique rearrangements divided by the total number of unique productive rearrangements, and depth was defined as the summed frequency of the annotated unique rearrangements. Two-sided Wilcoxon rank-sum tests were used to compare TCR breadth between groups. TCRdb re-hosts the immuneACCESS table, in-frame sequences only. Its copies lack some clones; in the studies checked, an unresolved V gene accounts for under half of them, and the cause for the rest is not known. The V and J calls and clone size come from that table; D and trimming were worked out from the DNA. This sample holds about 350,000 clones; 80% to 90% were observed only once. About 3.5% of the sample is taken by the ten largest.

The material sequenced was peripheral blood, taken in a trial of Ad26.COV2.S vaccine versus placebo. The TCR sequence derives from a person between 18 and 65 years old who received the Ad26.COV2.S COVID-19 vaccine or a placebo. The sequence links TRBV14 to TRBJ2-3, with 7 middle bases fitting TRBD2. CDR3 region: CASSQEPAGPTDTQYF. The sequenced DNA is TGTGCCAGCAGCCAAGAGCCAGCGGGGCCGACAGATACGCAGTATTTT.